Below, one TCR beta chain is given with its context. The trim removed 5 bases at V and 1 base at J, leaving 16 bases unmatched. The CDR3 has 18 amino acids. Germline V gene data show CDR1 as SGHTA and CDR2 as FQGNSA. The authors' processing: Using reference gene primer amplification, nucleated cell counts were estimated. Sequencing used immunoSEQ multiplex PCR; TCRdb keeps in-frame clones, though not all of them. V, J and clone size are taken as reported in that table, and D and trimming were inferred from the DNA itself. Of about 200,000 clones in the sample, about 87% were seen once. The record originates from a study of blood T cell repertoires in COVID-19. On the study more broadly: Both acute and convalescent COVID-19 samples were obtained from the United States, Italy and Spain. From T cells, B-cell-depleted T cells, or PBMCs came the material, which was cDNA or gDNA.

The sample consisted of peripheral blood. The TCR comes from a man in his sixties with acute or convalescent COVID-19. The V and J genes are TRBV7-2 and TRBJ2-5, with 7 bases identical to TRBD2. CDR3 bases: TGTGCCAGCAGCCCCGGACTAGTGAGGGCCAGGATCCAAGAGACCCAGTACTTC. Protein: CASSPGLVRARIQETQYF.